Described below is a single TCR beta chain sequence and its context. Its antigen is undetermined. Per the germline V gene, CDR1 is LGHDT and CDR2 is YNNKEL (reference sequence). The CDR3 is made up of 15 amino acids. V was pared by 4 bases and J by 5 bases, with 15 bases between. Sequencing followed a ViraFEST assay step that expanded antigen-specific CD4+ T cells with viral peptide pools. Subsequent to a culture period of 10 to 11 days, CD4+ T cells were isolated. Prior SARS-CoV-2 infection was absent in the vaccine recipients, as shown by negative nucleocapsid antibodies. Assay used: immunoSEQ multiplex PCR; TCRdb lists only in-frame clones, some missing. Found here are 60,000 to 65,000 clones, over 70% of them singletons; the top ten hold 3.5% to 4.5%. This entry comes from a study of vaccination effects on CD4 cells after COVID-19. General study findings and limits: Convalescent patients were few in the study, and early post-infection timepoints were absent.

This receptor was taken from a human donor who received a COVID-19 vaccine. The sample was CD4+ T cells from PBMCs cultured with HCoV-OC43 spike peptides, taken before COVID-19 vaccination. Subset defined: HCoV-OC43 spike overlapping peptide pool stimulation. The chain carries TRBV3-1 (or the pseudogene TRBV3-2) and TRBJ1-3; D not certain. CDR3: CASSRRTTTRNTIYF. CDR3 coding DNA: TGTGCCAGCAGCCGCCGCACGACTACTAGAAACACCATATATTTT.